These 29 T cell receptor beta chains came from one sample sequenced in a study of blood T cell repertoires in COVID-19. TCRdb's table, derived via immunoSEQ multiplex PCR, lists solely in-frame clones and lacks some. The sample lists under 200,000 clones; about 86% were seen once. Sequences were obtained from peripheral blood. These receptors were obtained from a man between 18 and 35 years old with acute or convalescent COVID-19.

The chain carries TRBV5-1 and TRBJ1-3; D gene unclear. Germline V gene sequence: CDR1 SGHRS, CDR2 YFSETQ. V was shortened by 4 bases and J by 0 bases, with 11 bases between the two germline ends. There are 15 residues in the CDR3. For the CDR3, the DNA is TGCGCCAGCAGCAGAGGGTCCGACTCTGGAAACACCATATATTTT. Residues: CASSRGSDSGNTIYF.

This clone came up a few times. This chain's CDR3 is CASSLVTGTNYGYTF. The CDR3 bases are TGTGCCAGCAGCTTAGTGACGGGGACTAACTATGGCTACACCTTC. V is TRBV7-8 and J is TRBJ1-2; D is undetermined. The germline CDR1 and CDR2 sequences are SGHVS and FQNEAQ. This CDR3 is 15 amino acids long. V was pared by 1 base and J by 0 bases, with 9 bases between. The full variable domain, its missing parts supplied by reference TRBV7-8 and TRBJ1-2, is GAGVSQSPRYKVAKRGQDVALRCDPISGHVSLFWYQQALGQGPEFLTYFQNEAQLDKSGLPSDRFFAERPEGSVSTLKIQRTQQEDSAVYLCASSLVTGTNYGYTFGSGTRLTVV.

The CDR3 DNA is TGTGCCTGGAGTGATAACAACTCCTACGAGCAGTACTTC. It codes for CAWSDNNSYEQYF. The chain couples TRBV30 to TRBJ2-7, with D uncertain. This CDR3 region has 13 residues. Germline-derived CDR1 and CDR2 are GTSNPN and SVGIG (reference sequence). Deletions cut 1 base from V and 0 bases from J, with 7 bases between. The full variable domain, with the rest looked up from reference TRBV30 and TRBJ2-7, is SQTIHQWPATLVQPVGSPLSLECTVEGTSNPNLYWYRQAAGRGLQLLFYSVGIGQISSEVPQNLSASRPQDRQFILSSKKLLLSDSGFYLCAWSDNNSYEQYFGPGTRLTVT.

CDR3 region: CASSLGMNTEAFF. The DNA of the CDR3 is TGTGCCAGCAGTTTAGGCATGAACACTGAAGCTTTCTTT. The rearrangement joins TRBV28 to TRBJ1-1; D call uncertain. This CDR3 has 13 residues. Deletions cut 2 bases from V and 0 bases from J, with 4 bases between. In germline, CDR1 is MDHEN, CDR2 SYDVKM.

The rearrangement links TRBV30 to TRBJ2-7; TRBD1 is a possible D gene (5 bases). Trimming took off 1 base at V and 4 bases at J, with 17 bases between the two ends. Germline V gene lookup returns CDR1 GTSNPN and CDR2 SVGIG (reference sequence). The CDR3 covers 15 residues. CDR3 nucleotides: TGTGCCTGGAGTGACTTTGCCAGGGTAACGTACGAGCAGTACTTC. This translates into CAWSDFARVTYEQYF.

The V gene is TRBV24-1, the J gene TRBJ2-5; 9 nucleotides match TRBD1. Germline V gene lookup returns CDR1 KGHDR and CDR2 SFDVKD. The V and J ends lost 4 bases and 5 bases, in that order; junction bases with no gene match: 7. This CDR3 spans 15 amino acids. In DNA, the CDR3 is TGTGCCACCAGTGACCCCGGGACAGGGCAGGAGACCCAGTACTTC. As protein: CATSDPGTGQETQYF.

The J gene is TRBJ2-7, the V gene TRBV7-9; possible D gene TRBD2, 5 bases. The CDR3 extends over 13 amino acids. The ends were cut back, 5 bases at V and 2 bases at J, with 10 bases in the middle. Germline V lookup: CDR1 SEHNR, CDR2 FQNEAQ (reference sequence). CDR3 loop: CASSGGSTYEQYF. CDR3 nucleotides: TGTGCCAGCAGCGGTGGGAGTACCTACGAGCAGTACTTC.

This chain joins TRBV15 and TRBJ2-6; TRBD1 aligns across 8 bases. Trimming at V came to 2 bases and at J to 0 bases, leaving 9 bases not matched to a gene. Germline V CDR1 and CDR2: LNHNV, YYDKDF (reference sequence). The CDR3 has 19 residues. The CDR3 nucleotides are TGTGCCACCAGCAGACGACAGGGGACTTTTGGCTCTGGGGCCAACGTCCTGACTTTC. Amino acids: CATSRRQGTFGSGANVLTF. Using reference TRBV15 and TRBJ2-6 for the parts outside the CDR3, the full variable domain is DAMVIQNPRYQVTQFGKPVTLSCSQTLNHNVMYWYQQKSSQAPKLLFHYYDKDFNNEADTPDNFQSRRPNTSFCFLDIRSPGLGDTAMYLCATSRRQGTFGSGANVLTFGAGSRLTVL.

This chain connects TRBV18 to TRBJ2-3, with D unclear. The CDR3 extends over 11 amino acids. From germline, CDR1 is KGHSH and CDR2 LQKENI. V was pared by 8 bases and J by 0 bases, with 3 bases between. Here the CDR3 reads CASTSTDTQYF. The CDR3 nucleotides read TGTGCCAGCACTAGCACAGATACGCAGTATTTT. Full variable domain (outside the CDR3, taken from reference TRBV18 and TRBJ2-3): NAGVMQNPRHLVRRRGQEARLRCSPMKGHSHVYWYRQLPEEGLKFMVYLQKENIIDESGMPKERFSAEFPKEGPSILRIQQVVRGDSAAYFCASTSTDTQYFGPGTRLTVL.

V is TRBV15 and J is TRBJ2-7; 8 bases are a match to TRBD1. Trimming removed 5 bases from V and 3 bases from J; junction bases left unmatched: 12. Germline loops: CDR1 LNHNV, CDR2 YYDKDF (reference sequence). This CDR3 has 16 amino acids. The CDR3 nucleotides are TGTGCCACCAGCCTTTCAACAACAGGGGGGCGCTACGAGCAGTACGTC. It translates to CATSLSTTGGRYEQYV.

A single count supports this clone. The chain recombines TRBV30 with TRBJ1-1; D is undetermined. Germline CDR1 is GTSNPN and CDR2 is SVGIG (reference sequence). The CDR3 loop spans 13 amino acids. Trimming left V 1 base short and J 5 bases short, with 11 bases between. CDR3 residues: CAWSDRGWTEAFF. CDR3 sequence (DNA): TGTGCCTGGAGTGATCGGGGTTGGACTGAAGCTTTCTTT.

The chain carries TRBV7-9 and TRBJ1-1; D is possibly TRBD1 (5 bases). Germline V gene data show CDR1 as SEHNR and CDR2 as FQNEAQ (reference sequence). This CDR3 region has 16 residues. V gave up 1 base and J gave up 0 bases, with 12 bases separating them. CDR3: CASSLDGGRVNTEAFF. CDR3 nucleotide sequence: TGTGCCAGCAGCTTAGACGGGGGGAGGGTGAACACTGAAGCTTTCTTT.

The chain uses TRBV21-1 and TRBJ2-1; the table assigns TRBD2, which was not confirmed against the DNA. TRBV21-1 is a recognized pseudogene. This CDR3 has 17 residues. CDR3 sequence reads: CASSKEPSGGRGNEQFF. CDR3 coding DNA: TGTGCCAGCAGCAAAGAGCCTAGCGGGGGGCGGGGCAATGAGCAGTTCTTC.

The chain joins TRBV9 to TRBJ1-5, with 10 bases identical to TRBD1. Trimming removed 6 bases from V and 0 bases from J; junction bases left unmatched: 15. CDR1 and CDR2 (germline): SGDLS, YYNGEE. The CDR3 is made up of 19 amino acids. The CDR3 region has the DNA TGTGCCAGCAAAGACAACCGGGACAGGGGACGTTATAGCAATCAGCCCCAGCATTTT. This sequence encodes CASKDNRDRGRYSNQPQHF.

The V gene is TRBV4-1, the J gene TRBJ1-3; 7 nucleotides align to TRBD1. This CDR3 spans 16 amino acids. From germline, CDR1 is MGHRA and CDR2 YSYEKL. The V and J ends lost 3 bases and 3 bases, in that order; junction bases with no gene match: 8. The CDR3 bases are TGCGCCAGCAGCCATATATACAGGGGCCGTGGAAACACCATATATTTT. This sequence encodes CASSHIYRGRGNTIYF.

The chain carries TRBV7-9 and TRBJ1-5; D remains ambiguous. The CDR3 has 13 residues. V gave up 3 bases and J gave up 4 bases, with 7 bases separating them. Germline V gene lookup returns CDR1 SEHNR and CDR2 FQNEAQ (reference sequence). The CDR3 sequence: CASSFRENQPQHF. In DNA, the CDR3 is TGTGCCAGCAGCTTCCGGGAAAATCAGCCCCAGCATTTT.

This chain links TRBV4-2 with TRBJ1-2, with 9 bases aligning to TRBD1. After removal of 3 bases from V and 10 bases from J, the junction contained 9 bases not matched to a gene. This CDR3 has 14 residues. From germline, CDR1 is LGHNA and CDR2 YNFKEQ. The CDR3 DNA follows: TGTGCCAGCAGCCACGGGGGACAGGGTAAAGTCTACACCTTC. It encodes CASSHGGQGKVYTF.

The V and J genes are TRBV7-2 and TRBJ2-2; 7 bases are shared with TRBD2. This CDR3 comprises 19 residues. After removal of 2 bases from V and 0 bases from J, the junction contained 12 bases not matched to a gene. Germline V gene lookup returns CDR1 SGHTA and CDR2 FQGNSA. The CDR3 protein is CASSLLGLADLANTGELFF. CDR3 bases: TGTGCCAGCAGCTTATTAGGCCTAGCGGATCTCGCGAACACCGGGGAGCTGTTTTTT.

V and J are TRBV6-5 and TRBJ2-7, with 8 bases lining up with TRBD2. The V segment lost 7 bases and the J segment 3 bases; nucleotides outside the gene matches: 8. The CDR3 runs to 14 residues. CDR1 MNHEY and CDR2 SVGAGI come from the germline V gene. CDR3 DNA: TGTGCCAGCACGAGGGAGCGGGGGATCTACGAGCAGTACGTC. Translation: CASTRERGIYEQYV.

The chain uses TRBV28 and TRBJ1-1; no clear D. The germline V gene has CDR1 MDHEN and CDR2 SYDVKM. V gave up 2 bases and J gave up 1 base, with 8 bases separating them. The CDR3 sequence is 14 residues long. As DNA, the CDR3 is TGTGCCAGCAGTTTAGAGTTAAGGAACACTGAAGCTTTCTTT. Its protein product is CASSLELRNTEAFF.

The gene calls are TRBV7-2 and TRBJ2-7; D might be TRBD2 (6 bases). This CDR3 has 13 amino acids. Germline CDR1 SGHTA, CDR2 FQGNSA. Trimming stripped 4 bases from V and 2 bases from J, with 9 bases between. In DNA, the CDR3 is TGTGCCAGCAGCTGGGACTCCGCCTACGAGCAGTACTTC. It is translated as CASSWDSAYEQYF.

V usage is TRBV3-1 (or the pseudogene TRBV3-2) and J usage is TRBJ1-5; D possibly corresponds to TRBD1 (6 bases). This CDR3 contains 13 residues. Germline values: CDR1 LGHDT, CDR2 YNNKEL (reference sequence). Trimming took 0 bases from V and 11 from J, leaving 11 bases between them. In nucleotides, the CDR3 is TGTGCCAGCAGCCAAGATAGAGGGGGGGCCCAGCATTTT. Its protein product is CASSQDRGGAQHF.

This sequence joins TRBV24-1 and TRBJ2-3, with a possible D match to TRBD2 (6 bases). The CDR3 is 18 residues long. Trimming stripped 5 bases from V and 1 base from J, with 21 bases between. Germline loops: CDR1 KGHDR, CDR2 SFDVKD. The CDR3 region has the DNA TGTGCCACCAGTGGGGGAGCAAGCCCCACGGGGGGCACAGATACGCAGTATTTT. Translation: CATSGGASPTGGTDTQYF.

Written as DNA, the CDR3 is TGTGCCAGCTCACCAAAGTCCAGGGAGGGTAGCACAGATACGCAGTATTTT. Translation gives CASSPKSREGSTDTQYF. This sequence joins TRBV18 and TRBJ2-3; TRBD2 agrees at 7 bases. CDR1 is KGHSH and CDR2 is LQKENI in the germline V gene. The CDR3 totals 17 residues. V was clipped by 2 bases and J by 0 bases; unmatched bases: 8.

The J gene is TRBJ2-2, the V gene TRBV28; TRBD1 agrees at 7 bases. CDR1 is MDHEN and CDR2 is SYDVKM in the germline V gene. This CDR3 contains 12 residues. Trimming removed 8 bases from V and 7 bases from J; junction bases left unmatched: 4. CDR3: CASEGASGELFF. Here the CDR3 DNA reads TGTGCCAGCGAGGGGGCGAGCGGGGAGCTGTTTTTT.

This clone was counted a single time. V gene TRBV7-6 combines with J gene TRBJ1-3; D is ambiguous. Per germline, CDR1 SGHVS and CDR2 FNYEAQ. The CDR3 is 16 residues long. Between the trimmed V and J ends, which lost 1 base and 0 bases, there was a span of 10 bases. CDR3 in amino acids: CASSLVAASSGNTIYF. The CDR3 DNA is TGTGCCAGCAGCTTAGTGGCGGCGAGCTCTGGAAACACCATATATTTT.

This chain connects TRBV15 to TRBJ1-3; no definite D call. Germline V lookup: CDR1 LNHNV, CDR2 YYDKDF (reference sequence). Trimming took 1 base from V and 3 from J, leaving 7 bases between them. This CDR3 comprises 14 residues. CDR3 residues: CATSRVTGGNTIYF. Here the CDR3 DNA reads TGTGCCACCAGCAGAGTGACGGGTGGAAACACCATATATTTT. The variable domain in full, with the rest retrieved from reference TRBV15 and TRBJ1-3, is DAMVIQNPRYQVTQFGKPVTLSCSQTLNHNVMYWYQQKSSQAPKLLFHYYDKDFNNEADTPDNFQSRRPNTSFCFLDIRSPGLGDTAMYLCATSRVTGGNTIYFGEGSWLTVV.

The V gene is TRBV15, the J gene TRBJ2-5, with D possibly being TRBD1 (6 bases). This CDR3 region has 17 residues. The germline gives CDR1 LNHNV, CDR2 YYDKDF (reference sequence). The V and J ends lost 0 bases and 2 bases respectively, with 16 bases between them. The CDR3 DNA is TGTGCCACCAGCAGAGAGAGTTTTTTGAGGGGGCAAGAGACCCAGTACTTC. Amino acid sequence: CATSRESFLRGQETQYF.

V and J are TRBV24-1 and TRBJ1-5; a possible D gene is TRBD1 (5 bases). V lost 4 bases to trimming and J lost 7 bases, with 10 bases between them. The CDR3 contains 13 residues. The V gene's germline CDR1 is KGHDR and CDR2 SFDVKD. The CDR3 sequence: CATSEWGDQPQHF. CDR3 sequence (DNA): TGTGCCACCAGTGAATGGGGGGACCAGCCCCAGCATTTT.